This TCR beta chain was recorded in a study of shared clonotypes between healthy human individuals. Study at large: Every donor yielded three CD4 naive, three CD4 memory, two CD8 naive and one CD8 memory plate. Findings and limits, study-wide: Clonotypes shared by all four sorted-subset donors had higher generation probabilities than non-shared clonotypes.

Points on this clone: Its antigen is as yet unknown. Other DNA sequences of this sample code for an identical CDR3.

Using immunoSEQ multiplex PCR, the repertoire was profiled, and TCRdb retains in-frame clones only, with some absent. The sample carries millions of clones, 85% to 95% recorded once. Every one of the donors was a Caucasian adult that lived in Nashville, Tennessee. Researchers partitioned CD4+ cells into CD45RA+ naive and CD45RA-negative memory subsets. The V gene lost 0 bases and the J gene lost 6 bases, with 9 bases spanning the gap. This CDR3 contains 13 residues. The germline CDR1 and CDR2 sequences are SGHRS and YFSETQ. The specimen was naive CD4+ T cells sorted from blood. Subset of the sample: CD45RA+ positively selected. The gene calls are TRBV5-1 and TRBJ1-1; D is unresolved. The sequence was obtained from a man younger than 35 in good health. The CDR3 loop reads CASSLAGQSEAFF. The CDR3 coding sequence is TGCGCCAGCAGCTTGGCGGGTCAGTCTGAAGCTTTCTTT. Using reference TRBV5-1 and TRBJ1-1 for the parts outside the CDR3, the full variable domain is KAGVTQTPRYLIKTRGQQVTLSCSPISGHRSVSWYQQTPGQGLQFLFEYFSETQRNKGNFPGRFSGRQFSNSRSEMNVSTLELGDSALYLCASSLAGQSEAFFGQGTRLTVV.